This TCR beta chain was sequenced during a study of vaccination effects on CD4 cells after COVID-19. In the study overall: Samples from two convalescent patients were given 16 days and one week before vaccination.

Antigen-specific CD4+ T cells were expanded with viral peptide pools in the ViraFEST assay before sequencing. Scientists isolated CD4+ T cells after a roughly nine-day culture period ended. A PCR test confirmed that the person had SARS-CoV-2 infection between March and December 2020. The authors exchanged half the medium for IL-2 medium on days 3 and 7. This CDR3 contains 13 residues. The germline gives CDR1 MNHEY, CDR2 SVGAGI. Trimming left V 5 bases short and J 4 bases short, with 11 bases between. Profiled with immunoSEQ multiplex PCR; TCRdb holds only in-frame clones, not every one. The sample gives around 30,000 clones, under 75% of which show up once; roughly 18% is in the top ten. This clone has a count of ten or more. Its antigen is currently unknown.

The sequence was collected from a human donor who had a prior SARS-CoV-2 infection. The chain uses TRBV6-5 and TRBJ1-1; D is possibly TRBD1 (6 bases). Sequencing used CD4+ T cells from PBMCs cultured with SARS-CoV-2 spike peptides, obtained before COVID-19 vaccination. The CDR3 DNA is TGTGCCAGCAGTACAGGGCCTGTCACTGAAGCTTTCTTT. This translates into CASSTGPVTEAFF.